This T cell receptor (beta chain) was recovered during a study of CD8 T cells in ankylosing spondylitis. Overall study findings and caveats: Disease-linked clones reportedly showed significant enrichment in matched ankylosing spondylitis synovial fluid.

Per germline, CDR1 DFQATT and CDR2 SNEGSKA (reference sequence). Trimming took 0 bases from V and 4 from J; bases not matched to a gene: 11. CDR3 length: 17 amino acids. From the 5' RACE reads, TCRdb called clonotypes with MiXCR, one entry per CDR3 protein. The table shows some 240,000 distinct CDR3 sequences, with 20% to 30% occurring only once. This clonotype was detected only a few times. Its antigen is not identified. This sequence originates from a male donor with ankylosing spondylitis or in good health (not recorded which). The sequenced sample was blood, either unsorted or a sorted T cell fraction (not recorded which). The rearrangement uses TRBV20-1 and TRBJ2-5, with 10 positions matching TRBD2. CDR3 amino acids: CSARDLQRGGRRETQYF. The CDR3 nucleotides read TGCAGTGCTAGAGATCTTCAGCGGGGGGGCCGTCGAGAGACCCAGTACTTC.